Listed here are 27 T cell receptor beta chains from one sample, sequenced in a study of response to subunit inactivated influenza vaccine. From the RT-PCR reads, TCRdb called clonotypes with MiXCR, one entry per CDR3 protein. The table lists about 570,000 distinct CDR3 sequences, approximately 10% of them singletons. These data were also filed under a second study, of T cells expressing NK-cell markers. That study adds: With UMIs, 5'RACE template switching was used to make TCR beta cDNA.

The sample here was PBMCs from blood, taken on the day of vaccination. These TCRs come from a man in his forties or fifties who received an inactivated influenza vaccine.

This clonotype was detected many times. V is TRBV7-2 and J is TRBJ2-1, with TRBD2 as a possible D gene (6 bases). With 4 bases removed from V and 3 bases from J, the gap between germline ends came to 13 bases. The CDR3 is 15 residues long. The germline CDR1 and CDR2 sequences are SGHTA and FQGNSA. The CDR3 sequence is CASSSSGGSYNEQFF. The CDR3, as DNA: TGTGCCAGCAGCTCTTCAGGAGGGAGCTACAATGAGCAGTTCTTC.

The chain links TRBV5-1 to TRBJ2-1; 9 bases line up with TRBD2. This CDR3 is 15 amino acids long. The germline V gene has CDR1 SGHRS and CDR2 YFSETQ. Losses at the gene ends were 2 bases for V and 9 bases for J; bases not matched to a gene: 9. The CDR3 bases are TGCGCCAGCAGCTTACGGCCTAGCGGGGATCCTGAGCAGTTCTTC. It is translated as CASSLRPSGDPEQFF.

This clonotype came up a few times. The rearrangement joins TRBV25-1 to TRBJ2-5; 11 bases are shared with TRBD1. CDR1 MGHDK and CDR2 SYGVNS come from the germline V gene. This CDR3 is 16 amino acids long. V gave up 0 bases and J gave up 7 bases; unmatched junction bases: 7. The CDR3 here is CASSEYIPGTGGTQYF. The CDR3 bases are TGTGCCAGCAGTGAATATATTCCGGGGACAGGGGGGACCCAGTACTTC. The entire variable domain, with the rest obtained from reference TRBV25-1 and TRBJ2-5, is as follows: EADIYQTPRYLVIGTGKKITLECSQTMGHDKMYWYQQDPGMELHLIHYSYGVNSTEKGDLSSESTVSRIRTEHFPLTLESARPSHTSQYLCASSEYIPGTGGTQYFGPGTRLLVL.

This clonotype appeared a few times. The V and J genes are TRBV5-1 and TRBJ2-2; TRBD1 matches 9 bases. The CDR3 is 14 residues long. V shed 4 bases and J 6 bases; nucleotides not matched to a gene: 4. The germline V gene encodes CDR1 SGHRS and CDR2 YFSETQ. CDR3 sequence (DNA): TGCGCCAGCAGCCCGGGGACAGGGTCCGGGGAGCTGTTTTTT. Amino acids: CASSPGTGSGELFF.

The V call is TRBV19, the J call TRBJ1-1; possibly TRBD1 for D (5 bases). The CDR3 is made up of 14 amino acids. Trimming removed 4 bases at V and 3 bases at J, with 12 bases between. Per germline, CDR1 LNHDA and CDR2 SQIVND (reference sequence). CDR3 nucleotide sequence: TGTGCCAGTAGTAAACCCAGGGAATACACTGAAGCTTTCTTT. Translated: CASSKPREYTEAFF.

This sequence joins TRBV5-1 and TRBJ1-2; TRBD1 matches 7 bases. The CDR3 totals 15 residues. Losses at the gene ends were 3 bases for V and 1 base for J; bases not matched to a gene: 6. In germline, CDR1 is SGHRS, CDR2 YFSETQ. Here the CDR3 reads CASSWTGWSNYGYTF. CDR3 in DNA: TGCGCCAGCAGCTGGACAGGTTGGAGTAACTATGGCTACACCTTC.

The rearrangement joins TRBV18 to TRBJ1-1; no reliable D call. The V end was cut by 4 bases, the J end by 0 bases, with 9 bases between. Germline CDR1 reads KGHSH; CDR2 reads LQKENI. CDR3 length: 14 amino acids. The CDR3 protein is CASSQGPMNTEAFF. CDR3 in DNA: TGTGCCAGCTCACAAGGACCCATGAACACTGAAGCTTTCTTT.

The table lists this clonotype with a few counts. This chain joins TRBV20-1 and TRBJ1-5, with 8 bases that match TRBD1. Germline loops: CDR1 DFQATT, CDR2 SNEGSKA (reference sequence). V gave up 3 bases and J gave up 9 bases; unmatched junction bases: 7. The CDR3 covers 13 residues. For the CDR3, the DNA is TGCAGTGCTAGGAGGACAGGGCCTGGGCCCCAGCATTTT. Protein sequence: CSARRTGPGPQHF.

CDR3 nucleotide sequence: TGTGCCAGCAGCGTCGGGACTAGGGACTACGAGCAGTACTTC. The encoded protein is CASSVGTRDYEQYF. The rearrangement joins TRBV9 to TRBJ2-7; 8 positions agree with TRBD2. With V trimmed by 2 bases and J by 3 bases, 4 bases remained unmatched. The CDR3 is 14 amino acids. Germline loops: CDR1 SGDLS, CDR2 YYNGEE. Based on the CDR3 plus reference TRBV9 and TRBJ2-7, the full variable domain is DSGVTQTPKHLITATGQRVTLRCSPRSGDLSVYWYQQSLDQGLQFLIQYYNGEERAKGNILERFSAQQFPDLHSELNLSSLELGDSALYFCASSVGTRDYEQYFGPGTRLTVT.

The chain employs TRBV7-9 and TRBJ1-2; no definite D call. CDR3 length equals 12 residues. Trimming left V 1 base short and J 7 bases short, with 7 bases between. Germline CDR1 is SEHNR and CDR2 is FQNEAQ (reference sequence). The CDR3 nucleotides read TGTGCCAGCAGCTTAGACCGACTTGGCTACACCTTC. This sequence encodes CASSLDRLGYTF.

This clonotype showed up many times. The V and J genes are TRBV12-3 or TRBV12-4 and TRBJ2-7; possibly TRBD2 for D (7 bases). The CDR3 consists of 12 residues. Trimming removed 3 bases at V and 6 bases at J, with 9 bases between. CDR3 region: CASSFRGGEQYF. The CDR3 DNA follows: TGTGCCAGCAGTTTTAGGGGGGGCGAGCAGTACTTC.

This clonotype came up many times. This chain joins TRBV5-1 and TRBJ2-2; 7 bases line up with TRBD1. Germline loops: CDR1 SGHRS, CDR2 YFSETQ. J lost 2 bases, V lost 0 bases, and 4 bases had no gene match. The CDR3 has 16 amino acids. CDR3 protein: CASSLVGTDNTGELFF. CDR3 DNA sequence: TGCGCCAGCAGCTTGGTGGGGACAGATAACACCGGGGAGCTGTTTTTT. The full variable domain, rest sourced from reference TRBV5-1 and TRBJ2-2, is KAGVTQTPRYLIKTRGQQVTLSCSPISGHRSVSWYQQTPGQGLQFLFEYFSETQRNKGNFPGRFSGRQFSNSRSEMNVSTLELGDSALYLCASSLVGTDNTGELFFGEGSRLTVL.

The chain couples TRBV9 to TRBJ2-3; 8 bases match TRBD2. The CDR3 loop spans 16 amino acids. The germline V gene encodes CDR1 SGDLS and CDR2 YYNGEE. Trimming at V came to 4 bases and at J to 1 base, leaving 8 bases not matched to a gene. The CDR3 DNA reads as TGTGCCAGCAGCCTCCGAGGTAGCGGGGGCACAGATACGCAGTATTTT. Translating gives CASSLRGSGGTDTQYF.

The J gene is TRBJ2-6, the V gene TRBV5-1; no clear D gene. From germline, CDR1 is SGHRS and CDR2 YFSETQ. Trimming shortened V by 0 bases and J by 2 bases, and 12 bases separated the two germline ends. The CDR3 totals 17 residues. CDR3 DNA: TGCGCCAGCAGCTTGGACAGAGCCTCCACTGGGGCCAACGTCCTGACTTTC. As protein: CASSLDRASTGANVLTF.

This clonotype showed up many times. The chain recombines TRBV27 with TRBJ2-3; 7 bases are shared with TRBD2. The CDR3 has 15 amino acids. From germline, CDR1 is MNHEY and CDR2 SMNVEV (reference sequence). The ends lost 2 bases at V and 2 bases at J; junction bases unmatched: 4. The CDR3 protein is CASSLGLGYTDTQYF. The CDR3 DNA reads TGTGCCAGCAGTTTAGGACTAGGCTACACAGATACGCAGTATTTT.

This chain uses TRBV5-1 with TRBJ2-4; D assignment may be TRBD1 or TRBD2 (7 bases each). With 4 bases removed from V and 4 bases from J, the gap between germline ends came to 15 bases. This CDR3 has 15 amino acids. From germline, CDR1 is SGHRS and CDR2 YFSETQ. The CDR3 bases are TGCGCCAGCAGCGTCTCCAGGGGGGGTAAAAACATTCAGTACTTC. This codes for CASSVSRGGKNIQYF.

This clonotype was counted between two and nine times. This chain connects TRBV7-2 to TRBJ2-1; TRBD2 matches 9 bases. The CDR3 is 15 residues long. Germline assignment: CDR1 SGHTA and CDR2 FQGNSA. The ends lost 5 bases at V and 5 bases at J; junction bases unmatched: 7. CDR3 residues: CASSILAGSNNEQFF. In nucleotides, the CDR3 is TGTGCCAGCAGCATCCTAGCGGGAAGTAACAATGAGCAGTTCTTC.

The chain carries TRBV9 and TRBJ2-7, with 10 bases that match TRBD2. Germline V gives CDR1 SGDLS, CDR2 YYNGEE. The J segment lost 6 bases and the V segment lost 0 bases, leaving 6 bases of the junction unmatched. CDR3 size: 15 residues. Here the CDR3 DNA reads TGTGCCAGCAGCGTAGATAATAGCGGGAGGCTCGAGCAGTACTTC. Translating it yields CASSVDNSGRLEQYF.

This clonotype was counted at least ten times. This chain joins TRBV11-3 and TRBJ2-3; tentative D call: TRBD1 (5 bases). CDR1 and CDR2 from the germline V gene are SGHNT and YENEEA. V lost 7 bases to trimming and J lost 8 bases, with 28 bases between them. The length of the CDR3 is 17 residues. CDR3 loop: CASTSRGSRVPPITQYF. CDR3 bases: TGTGCCAGCACCTCTAGGGGAAGCAGGGTTCCGCCGATTACGCAGTATTTT.

This sequence joins TRBV4-1 and TRBJ2-7; 8 bases are shared with TRBD1. Germline V gene sequence: CDR1 MGHRA, CDR2 YSYEKL. The ends lost 0 bases at V and 3 bases at J; junction bases unmatched: 10. The CDR3 contains 17 residues. CDR3 protein: CASSQDYSPGQDYEQYF. CDR3 DNA: TGCGCCAGCAGCCAAGATTATAGTCCGGGACAGGACTACGAGCAGTACTTC.

V usage is TRBV28 and J usage is TRBJ1-1, with D unclear. With 6 bases removed from V and 0 bases from J, the gap between germline ends came to 8 bases. This CDR3 is 13 amino acids long. Per the germline V gene, CDR1 is MDHEN and CDR2 is SYDVKM. The CDR3 DNA sequence: TGTGCCAGCAGGGCCAAGATGAACACTGAAGCTTTCTTT. This gives the protein CASRAKMNTEAFF.

In this sample, this clonotype turned up a few times. The genes are TRBV11-2 and TRBJ2-1; 13 bases are a match to TRBD2. This CDR3 has 18 residues. CDR1 is SGHAT and CDR2 is FQNNGV in the germline V gene. V lost 3 bases, J lost 0 bases, and 5 bases stayed unmatched. CDR3 in DNA: TGTGCCAGCAGCTTCGGACTAGCGGGGGCCCTCTCCTACAATGAGCAGTTCTTC. Its protein is CASSFGLAGALSYNEQFF.

The chain has TRBV20-1 and TRBJ2-7, with 9 bases identical to TRBD1. With V trimmed by 7 bases and J by 2 bases, 3 bases remained unmatched. The germline gives CDR1 DFQATT, CDR2 SNEGSKA (reference sequence). The CDR3 runs 12 residues. The CDR3 bases are TGCAGTGTGGACAGGGGAACCTACGAGCAGTACTTC. It translates to CSVDRGTYEQYF.

This clonotype was observed at least ten times. The V and J genes are TRBV12-3 or TRBV12-4 and TRBJ1-5, with 7 bases that match TRBD1. This CDR3 has 14 amino acids. Losses at the gene ends were 6 bases for V and 4 bases for J; bases not matched to a gene: 6. The CDR3 here is CASRRDRPNQPQHF. As DNA, the CDR3 is TGTGCCAGCAGACGGGACAGACCTAATCAGCCCCAGCATTTT.

The gene calls are TRBV7-2 and TRBJ1-1, with TRBD1 as a possible D gene (6 bases). The CDR3 covers 16 residues. Germline lookup yields CDR1 SGHTA and CDR2 FQGNSA. The germline V and J ends were trimmed by 5 bases and 4 bases, with 20 bases remaining between them. The CDR3 DNA reads TGTGCCAGCAGCCCCTTAGGGCGTGACAGGCCCACTGAAGCTTTCTTT. As protein: CASSPLGRDRPTEAFF.

This chain links TRBV12-3 or TRBV12-4 with TRBJ2-5; D perhaps matches TRBD1 (5 bases). The CDR3 length is 15 residues. V was shortened by 4 bases and J by 5 bases, with 17 bases between the two germline ends. CDR3 sequence reads: CASSSQGPVLETQYF. CDR3 nucleotide sequence: TGTGCCAGCAGTTCGCAGGGTCCGGTGTTGGAGACCCAGTACTTC.

This clonotype was picked up many times. The chain uses TRBV28 and TRBJ2-2; 15 bases are a match to TRBD2. The germline V gene encodes CDR1 MDHEN and CDR2 SYDVKM. The CDR3 is made up of 19 amino acids. Trimming cost V 6 bases and J 0 bases; bases outside gene matches: 8. CDR3 loop: CASSPRTSGRAPNTGELFF. The CDR3 DNA follows: TGTGCCAGCAGCCCAAGGACTAGCGGGAGGGCCCCGAACACCGGGGAGCTGTTTTTT.